This TCR beta chain is from a study of T cell responses to AZD1222 COVID-19 vaccine. Unmatched junction bases numbered 6, after V lost 3 bases and J lost 3 bases. Germline V gene data show CDR1 as SGHNT and CDR2 as YYREEE (reference sequence). The CDR3 covers 16 residues. Clones were read by immunoSEQ multiplex PCR, and TCRdb kept only the in-frame ones, dropping some. The data contain some 80,000 clones, around 88% of them singletons. Specimen: peripheral blood, collected 28 days after the second dose of the MenACWY control vaccine. The clonotype originates from an adult who received the MenACWY meningococcal vaccine as a control. The chain joins TRBV5-4 to TRBJ2-1, with 10 bases identical to TRBD1. CDR3 sequence: CASSSTGTGDYNEQFF. The DNA for the CDR3 is TGTGCCAGCAGCTCAACCGGGACAGGGGACTACAATGAGCAGTTCTTC.